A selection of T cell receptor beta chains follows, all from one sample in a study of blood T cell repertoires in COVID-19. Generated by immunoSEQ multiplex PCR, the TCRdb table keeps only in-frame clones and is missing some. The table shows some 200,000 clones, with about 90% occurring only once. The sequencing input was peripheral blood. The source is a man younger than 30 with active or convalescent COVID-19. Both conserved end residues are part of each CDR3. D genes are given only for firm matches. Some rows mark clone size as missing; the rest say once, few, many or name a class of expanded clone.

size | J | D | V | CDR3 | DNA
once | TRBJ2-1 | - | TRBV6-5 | CASSLQGPRDNEQFF | TGTGCCAGCAGTTTACAGGGACCTCGGGACAATGAGCAGTTCTTC
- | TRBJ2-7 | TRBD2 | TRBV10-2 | CASRKTSGIYEQYF | TGCGCCAGCAGAAAGACTAGCGGGATCTACGAGCAGTACTTC
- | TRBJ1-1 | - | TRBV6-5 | CASSYSTANTEAFF | TGTGCCAGCAGTTACTCGACAGCGAACACTGAAGCTTTCTTT
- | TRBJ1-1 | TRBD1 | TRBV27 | CASSITGGALLGTEAFF | TGTGCCAGCAGCATCACAGGGGGGGCCCTTCTGGGCACTGAAGCTTTCTTT
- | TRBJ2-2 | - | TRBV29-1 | CSARDTGELFF | TGCAGCGCCCGGGACACCGGGGAGCTGTTTTTT
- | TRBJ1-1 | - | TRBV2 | CASTHDGVAFF | TGTGCCAGTACCCATGACGGGGTGGCTTTCTTT
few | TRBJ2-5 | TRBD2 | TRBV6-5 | CASSSTERRGGTQYF | TGTGCCAGCAGTTCCACGGAGCGGCGGGGGGGGACCCAGTACTTC
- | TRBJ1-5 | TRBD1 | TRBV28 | CASSYRGAGNQPQHF | TGTGCCAGCAGTTACAGGGGTGCGGGCAATCAGCCCCAGCATTTT
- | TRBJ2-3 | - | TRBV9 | CASSGESDTGTDTQYF | TGTGCCAGCAGCGGAGAGTCGGACACAGGCACAGATACGCAGTATTTT
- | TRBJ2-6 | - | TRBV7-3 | CASSLATISGANVLTF | TGTGCCAGCAGCTTAGCTACCATCTCTGGGGCCAACGTCCTGACTTTC